This T cell receptor beta chain emerged from a study of T cell repertoires in cytomegalovirus infection. About the study: The public TCR beta signatures pointed to both CMV infection and matching HLA type.

From the reads, TCRdb called clonotypes with MiXCR, one entry per CDR3 protein. The sample yields about 480,000 distinct CDR3 sequences, 25% to 35% seen once. Germline V gives CDR1 SGHRS, CDR2 YFSETQ. V was clipped by 4 bases and J by 3 bases; unmatched bases: 7. The CDR3 is made up of 15 amino acids. Broader study findings: Cumulative frequency of public TCR beta families picked out carriers of CMV plus the relevant HLA.

This clonotype was seen a few times. What it binds is unknown. The sequence was collected from a human donor in good health (CMV status not recorded). Some clones in this sample may be carry-over from other donors' samples. The chain is built from TRBV5-1 and TRBJ2-1; 7 bases line up with TRBD1. This material consisted of cultured PBMCs, taken from culture after CMV antigen stimulation. This CDR3 is CASSPDRASYNEQFF. The CDR3, as DNA: TGCGCCAGCAGCCCTGACAGGGCCAGCTACAATGAGCAGTTCTTC.